The rows below give T cell receptor beta chains drawn from one sample of a study of beta chain features in type 1 diabetes. TCRdb's copy holds only in-frame clones and misses some; the assay was immunoSEQ multiplex PCR. The data contain 50,000 or so clones, about 40% of them singletons. Material: Tregs from blood. These receptors all stem from a man aged 30 to 45 with type 1 diabetes. CDR3s leave out the opening cysteine and the closing phenylalanine or tryptophan. Each record gives: V gene, J gene, CDR3 protein.

v_gene: TRBV14
j_gene: TRBJ1-1
CDR3aa: ASSQYMNTEAF

v_gene: TRBV5-1
j_gene: TRBJ2-5
CDR3aa: ASSLGAASGRETQY

v_gene: TRBV4-2
j_gene: TRBJ2-5
CDR3aa: ASSRTSQETQY

v_gene: TRBV7-3
j_gene: TRBJ2-3
CDR3aa: ASSLLAGTDTQY

v_gene: TRBV5-1
j_gene: TRBJ1-1
CDR3aa: ASSITDRDTEAF

v_gene: TRBV6-1
j_gene: TRBJ2-5
CDR3aa: ASSETLGRKETQY

v_gene: TRBV5-5
j_gene: TRBJ2-1
CDR3aa: ASSLGRPGGNEQF

v_gene: TRBV6-6
j_gene: TRBJ1-3
CDR3aa: ASTPPGGNTIY

v_gene: TRBV5-4
j_gene: TRBJ2-6
CDR3aa: ASSLGGQGAAGANVLT

v_gene: TRBV10-3
j_gene: TRBJ1-1
CDR3aa: AIKTGRMNTEAF

v_gene: TRBV6-6
j_gene: TRBJ1-4
CDR3aa: ASSYSAGEDEKLF

v_gene: TRBV28
j_gene: TRBJ1-5
CDR3aa: ASSLGHLRMDQPQH

v_gene: TRBV7-9
j_gene: TRBJ1-4
CDR3aa: ASSLSGANEKLF

v_gene: TRBV5-1
j_gene: TRBJ2-6
CDR3aa: ASKGVPGANVLT

v_gene: TRBV29-1
j_gene: TRBJ1-2
CDR3aa: SVLGNVGYT

v_gene: TRBV27
j_gene: TRBJ2-1
CDR3aa: ASKGLAGLDDYNEQF

v_gene: TRBV19
j_gene: TRBJ2-7
CDR3aa: ASSRSSAGTAYEQY

v_gene: TRBV7-2
j_gene: TRBJ2-5
CDR3aa: ASSQGVGETQY

v_gene: TRBV13
j_gene: TRBJ2-2
CDR3aa: ASSLGGGDDNGELF

v_gene: TRBV7-2
j_gene: TRBJ2-5
CDR3aa: ASSSTGTGGRETQY

v_gene: TRBV2
j_gene: TRBJ1-1
CDR3aa: ASSAQGSTEAF

v_gene: TRBV6-1
j_gene: TRBJ2-1
CDR3aa: ASSDARVEQF